Below, 20 T cell receptor beta chains from the same sample are listed, as sequenced in a study of T cells after yellow fever vaccination. TCRdb itself ran the 5' RACE reads through MiXCR, one entry per CDR3 protein. The sample has around 330,000 distinct CDR3 sequences; roughly 3.5% are singletons. Sequences were derived from PBMCs, sampled on the day of the yellow fever booster vaccination. These receptors were collected from a man between 18 and 29 years old who received the YFV17D yellow fever vaccine.

This clonotype showed up many times. The chain recombines TRBV29-1 with TRBJ1-1; D gene uncertain. This CDR3 has 10 amino acids. Germline V gene data show CDR1 as SQVTM and CDR2 as ANQGSEA. Trimming removed 7 bases from V and 3 bases from J, with 6 bases in between. The CDR3 reads CSGMDTEAFF. CDR3 sequence (DNA): TGCAGCGGGATGGACACTGAAGCTTTCTTT. Variable domain in full (rest from reference TRBV29-1 and TRBJ1-1): SAVISQKPSRDICQRGTSLTIQCQVDSQVTMMFWYRQQPGQSLTLIATANQGSEATYESGFVIDKFPISRPNLTFSTLTVSNMSPEDSSIYLCSGMDTEAFFGQGTRLTVV.

The chain joins TRBV6-5 to TRBJ2-3; TRBD1 matches at 7 bases. From germline, CDR1 is MNHEY and CDR2 SVGAGI. The CDR3 spans 14 residues. V dropped 2 bases and J dropped 2; count of bases not matched to a gene: 1. The CDR3 is CASSYDRATDTQYF. DNA of the CDR3: TGTGCCAGCAGTTACGACAGGGCCACAGATACGCAGTATTTT.

This clonotype was picked up many times. This chain connects TRBV7-2 to TRBJ1-2; no clear D gene. This CDR3 comprises 14 residues. Trimming cost V 5 bases and J 4 bases, with 14 bases left between them. Germline CDR1 and CDR2: SGHTA and FQGNSA. CDR3 sequence: CASSPLRMFYGYTF. The CDR3 DNA follows: TGTGCCAGCAGCCCACTTAGGATGTTCTATGGCTACACCTTC.

This clonotype was recorded at least ten times. The V call is TRBV21-1, the J call TRBJ2-7; the table's D call, TRBD1, was not checked against the DNA. TRBV21-1 is noted as a pseudogene. The CDR3 totals 15 residues. CDR3 residues: CASSFQTGDAYEQYV. The CDR3 DNA sequence: TGTGCCAGCAGCTTCCAGACAGGGGACGCCTACGAGCAGTACGTC.

The chain recombines TRBV7-6 with TRBJ1-2; D is unclear. The CDR3 consists of 16 residues. Germline lookup yields CDR1 SGHVS and CDR2 FNYEAQ. Deletions cut 7 bases from V and 8 bases from J, with 26 bases between. The CDR3 DNA follows: TGTGCCAGCACCGAACTGGTGTCGGCACTCTCAGACGGCTACACCTTC. Translated, it gives CASTELVSALSDGYTF.

This clonotype showed up many times. This chain connects TRBV11-2 to TRBJ2-5; TRBD1 or TRBD2 may be the D gene (5 bases each). Trimming pared 3 bases from V and 4 bases from J, leaving 15 bases between. Germline lookup yields CDR1 SGHAT and CDR2 FQNNGV. This CDR3 comprises 15 residues. CDR3 coding DNA: TGTGCCAGCAGCTTGGGCCGGGACCTTCGAGAGACCCAGTACTTC. This codes for CASSLGRDLRETQYF.

The J gene is TRBJ2-1, the V gene TRBV6-5; D tentatively fits TRBD1 or TRBD2 (5 bases each). The V gene's germline CDR1 is MNHEY and CDR2 SVGAGI. The ends were cut back, 0 bases at V and 5 bases at J, with 11 bases in the middle. The CDR3 contains 15 residues. The DNA for the CDR3 is TGTGCCAGCAGTTACTCGTCAGGGAGCGACAATGAGCAGTTCTTC. Its translation: CASSYSSGSDNEQFF.

This clonotype was found a few times. The chain has TRBV5-1 and TRBJ2-5, with D perhaps TRBD1 (6 bases). V was clipped by 6 bases and J by 1 base, with 13 bases between them. This CDR3 contains 14 residues. Germline CDR1 is SGHRS and CDR2 is YFSETQ. The CDR3 bases are TGCGCCAGCACTAGGGGGACCATCCAAGAGACCCAGTACTTC. Its protein is CASTRGTIQETQYF.

This clonotype occurred many times. The V call is TRBV28, the J call TRBJ2-3; D might be TRBD1 (5 bases). V gave up 5 bases and J gave up 2 bases, with 17 bases separating them. The CDR3 extends over 16 amino acids. Per germline, CDR1 MDHEN and CDR2 SYDVKM. The CDR3 is CASSPVRATDTDTQYF. CDR3 sequence (DNA): TGTGCCAGCAGTCCCGTACGGGCGACAGACACAGATACGCAGTATTTT.

V usage is TRBV6-6 and J usage is TRBJ1-2; 9 bases align to TRBD1. J gave up 6 bases and V 0 bases, and 5 bases lay outside the gene matches. The CDR3 length is 15 residues. Germline CDR1 MNHNY, CDR2 SVGAGI (reference sequence). The CDR3 sequence: CASSYSPGTGNGYTF. Here the CDR3 DNA reads TGTGCCAGCAGTTACTCACCCGGGACAGGGAATGGCTACACCTTC.

The chain has TRBV7-3 and TRBJ2-6; TRBD1 might be the D (5 bases). With 5 bases removed from V and 4 bases from J, the gap between germline ends came to 18 bases. The CDR3 loop spans 17 amino acids. Looked up from germline, CDR1 is SGHTA and CDR2 is FQGTGA. The CDR3 bases are TGTGCCAGCAGCCCCAGGGTGAAGGAGCCCGGGGCCAACGTCCTGACTTTC. Its protein product is CASSPRVKEPGANVLTF.

This clonotype occurred a few times. The chain carries TRBV6-1 and TRBJ1-1, with D possibly being TRBD1 (6 bases). V lost 4 bases and J 4 bases, leaving 16 bases between the germline ends. The CDR3 covers 15 residues. CDR1 and CDR2 (germline): MNHNS, SASEGT. CDR3 coding DNA: TGTGCCAGCAGTGGGTACAGGGATCGGGCCACTGAAGCTTTCTTT. Its protein is CASSGYRDRATEAFF.

This clonotype came up many times. This chain joins TRBV5-1 and TRBJ2-5; D not certain. The germline V gene has CDR1 SGHRS and CDR2 YFSETQ. CDR3 length: 13 residues. The V and J ends lost 2 bases and 5 bases respectively, with 10 bases between them. The CDR3 DNA sequence: TGCGCCAGCAGCTTTGACTCCGAGGAGACCCAGTACTTC. Protein product: CASSFDSEETQYF.

This clonotype was seen many times. The chain employs TRBV4-3 and TRBJ2-2; perhaps TRBD1 as D (6 bases). Per the germline V gene, CDR1 is LGHNA and CDR2 is YSLEER. Trimming cost V 3 bases and J 3 bases, with 11 bases left between them. CDR3 length equals 15 residues. CDR3 residues: CASSHDNRDTGELFF. The DNA for the CDR3 is TGCGCCAGCAGCCATGATAACAGGGACACCGGGGAGCTGTTTTTT.

This clonotype was observed many times. The V gene is TRBV12-3 or TRBV12-4, the J gene TRBJ1-1; maybe TRBD1 (5 bases). V was shortened by 1 base and J by 6 bases, with 9 bases between the two germline ends. CDR3 length: 13 residues. The CDR3 sequence: CASSLGGFAEAFF. In DNA form, the CDR3 reads TGTGCCAGCAGTTTAGGGGGCTTTGCTGAAGCTTTCTTT.

This clonotype was picked up a small number of times. This chain joins TRBV4-1 and TRBJ1-2; D unresolved. Germline V gene sequence: CDR1 MGHRA, CDR2 YSYEKL. V lost 0 bases to trimming and J lost 4 bases, with 15 bases between them. This CDR3 comprises 16 residues. CDR3 loop: CASSQEMGVPSYGYTF. The CDR3 region has the DNA TGCGCCAGCAGCCAAGAAATGGGAGTTCCCTCCTATGGCTACACCTTC.

This clonotype was counted at least ten times. The J gene is TRBJ2-5, the V gene TRBV27, with 11 nucleotides matching TRBD2. With V trimmed by 10 bases and J by 2 bases, 9 bases remained unmatched. This CDR3 is 15 amino acids long. Per germline, CDR1 MNHEY and CDR2 SMNVEV (reference sequence). CDR3 bases: TGTGCCAACAGAATAGCGGGGGGGCCGCAAGAGACCCAGTACTTC. Translation: CANRIAGGPQETQYF.

This clonotype has just a few counts. The J gene is TRBJ2-3, the V gene TRBV20-1; D might be TRBD1 or TRBD2, each matching 5 bases. Trimming removed 5 bases at V and 4 bases at J, with 22 bases between. CDR1 is DFQATT and CDR2 is SNEGSKA in the germline V gene (reference sequence). The CDR3 is 16 residues long. DNA of the CDR3: TGCAGTGCTGAAGGGGCTGGTGGAGGTTCGGCAGATACGCAGTATTTT. Its protein is CSAEGAGGGSADTQYF.

This clonotype has only a few counts. This chain connects TRBV20-1 to TRBJ2-6; the D is unclear. V dropped 6 bases and J dropped 2 bases, with 11 bases sitting between them. Per the germline V gene, CDR1 is DFQATT and CDR2 is SNEGSKA (reference sequence). The CDR3 extends over 14 amino acids. Here the CDR3 DNA reads TGCAGTGCGAGACCTATTACTGGGGCCAACGTCCTGACTTTC. Translation: CSARPITGANVLTF.

This clonotype was seen at least ten times. The chain uses TRBV5-1 and TRBJ2-3, with D perhaps matching TRBD2 (5 bases). Germline CDR1 SGHRS, CDR2 YFSETQ. The CDR3 has 16 residues. V was trimmed by 3 bases and J by 4 bases, leaving 18 bases between them. CDR3 amino acids: CASSWAGVRTPDTQYF. The CDR3 region has the DNA TGCGCCAGCAGCTGGGCGGGTGTACGCACCCCAGATACGCAGTATTTT.